Shown below are 30 T cell receptor beta chains from a single sample sequenced in a study of T-cell reconstitution after alpha-beta-depleted transplantation in children. Researchers prepared the TCRbeta library using unique molecular identifiers, the study reports. TCRdb ran MiXCR on the PCR reads and lists one entry per CDR3 protein. This sample has approximately 200,000 distinct CDR3 sequences, with less than 15% found just once. Sequences were derived from PBMCs from the stem cell graft donor, sampled from the stem cell graft. The receptors originated from a human donor who donated a stem cell graft to a child with acute lymphoblastic leukemia.

This clonotype has a count of ten or more. This rearrangement joins TRBV12-3 or TRBV12-4 to TRBJ1-3; TRBD1 matches at 7 bases. Trimming removed 6 bases from V and 8 bases from J; junction bases left unmatched: 10. This CDR3 spans 14 amino acids. CDR3 residues: CASRSTARGDTIYF. In nucleotides, the CDR3 is TGTGCCAGCAGGAGCACGGCCAGGGGGGACACCATATATTTT.

This rearrangement joins TRBV5-1 to TRBJ2-1; 8 bases agree with TRBD1. The CDR3 spans 14 residues. V shed 2 bases and J 15 bases; nucleotides not matched to a gene: 13. Germline CDR1 and CDR2: SGHRS and YFSETQ. CDR3 residues: CASSFARDPGGPFF. For the CDR3, the DNA is TGCGCCAGCAGCTTTGCTCGGGATCCAGGGGGCCCGTTCTTC.

The sample holds many counts of this clonotype. The V call is TRBV5-1, the J call TRBJ2-7, with D perhaps assigned TRBD1 or TRBD2 (5 bases each). CDR1 and CDR2 (germline): SGHRS, YFSETQ. V lost 3 bases and J lost 3, with 16 bases in between. CDR3 size: 15 residues. The CDR3 nucleotides read TGCGCCAGCAGCTCTGCCGGGACGGACCTCTACGAGCAGTACTTC. Translating it yields CASSSAGTDLYEQYF.

This clonotype was recorded many times. This chain connects TRBV5-1 to TRBJ2-7; 7 bases are a match to TRBD1. This CDR3 is built from 14 residues. J lost 1 base, V lost 1 base, and 2 bases had no gene match. Germline CDR1 and CDR2: SGHRS and YFSETQ. CDR3 coding DNA: TGCGCCAGCAGCTTGCGGGACAGATCCTACGAGCAGTACTTC. Its protein product is CASSLRDRSYEQYF. Supplemented by reference TRBV5-1 and TRBJ2-7, the full variable domain reads KAGVTQTPRYLIKTRGQQVTLSCSPISGHRSVSWYQQTPGQGLQFLFEYFSETQRNKGNFPGRFSGRQFSNSRSEMNVSTLELGDSALYLCASSLRDRSYEQYFGPGTRLTVT.

This clonotype was found once. The chain employs TRBV4-2 and TRBJ2-3; D is perhaps TRBD1 or TRBD2 (5 bases each). Germline loops: CDR1 LGHNA, CDR2 YNFKEQ. The V end lost 5 bases, the J end lost 4 bases, and 16 bases lay between the germline ends. The CDR3 covers 15 residues. This CDR3 reads CASSSGLVGADTQYF. CDR3 in DNA: TGTGCCAGCAGCTCGGGGCTCGTCGGCGCAGATACGCAGTATTTT.

The CDR3 bases are TGTGCCAGCAGCCGGGGCACTAGCATCGATGAGCAGTTCTTC. Its translation: CASSRGTSIDEQFF. The chain joins TRBV3-1 to TRBJ2-1; TRBD2 might be the D (6 bases). This CDR3 is 14 amino acids long. Between the trimmed V and J ends, which lost 4 bases and 8 bases, there was a span of 15 bases. The germline V gene has CDR1 LGHDT and CDR2 YNNKEL (reference sequence).

Worth noting for this clonotype: A read error is possible here, since a much larger clone lies one base away. V is TRBV11-1 and J is TRBJ2-3, with TRBD2 matching 13 bases. CDR3 length: 18 residues. Germline V CDR1 and CDR2: SGHAT, FQDESV (reference sequence). This CDR3 reads CASSPNHWTSGGYTDTHF. CDR3 in DNA: TGTGCCAGCAGCCCGAATCATTGGACTAGCGGGGGATACACAGATACGCATTTT.

At least ten counts were recorded for this clonotype. V and J are TRBV19 and TRBJ1-2; unclear D gene. The CDR3 contains 15 residues. Trimming removed 5 bases at V and 0 bases at J, with 13 bases between. Germline CDR1 is LNHDA and CDR2 is SQIVND (reference sequence). CDR3 in amino acids: CASSYGQRPNYGYTF. CDR3 nucleotides: TGTGCCAGTAGTTATGGGCAGAGGCCTAACTATGGCTACACCTTC.

Many counts were recorded for this clonotype. The chain employs TRBV11-3 and TRBJ1-1; D not certain. Germline lookup yields CDR1 SGHNT and CDR2 YENEEA. The V end lost 4 bases, the J end lost 2 bases, and 17 bases lay between the germline ends. CDR3 size: 16 residues. CDR3 loop: CASSSDTMSVNTEAFF. DNA of the CDR3: TGTGCCAGCAGCTCCGATACAATGTCAGTCAACACTGAAGCTTTCTTT.

The sample holds many counts of this clonotype. The chain carries TRBV5-1 and TRBJ2-7; 7 bases agree with TRBD1. The V gene end was trimmed by 4 bases and the J gene end by 3 bases; junction bases not matched to a gene: 7. The CDR3 totals 14 residues. Germline V gene data show CDR1 as SGHRS and CDR2 as YFSETQ. CDR3 bases: TGCGCCAGCAGCCTGAGGACAGGAGTCTACGAGCAGTACTTC. Residues: CASSLRTGVYEQYF. Based on the CDR3 plus reference TRBV5-1 and TRBJ2-7, the full variable domain is KAGVTQTPRYLIKTRGQQVTLSCSPISGHRSVSWYQQTPGQGLQFLFEYFSETQRNKGNFPGRFSGRQFSNSRSEMNVSTLELGDSALYLCASSLRTGVYEQYFGPGTRLTVT.

This clonotype showed up just a few times. The chain is built from TRBV3-1 and TRBJ2-5; 8 nucleotides align to TRBD1. The CDR3 extends over 15 amino acids. Germline assignment: CDR1 LGHDT and CDR2 YNNKEL (reference sequence). J gave up 1 base and V 3 bases, and 4 bases lay outside the gene matches. The CDR3 protein is CASSHGGTGQETQYF. The CDR3, as DNA: TGTGCCAGCAGCCACGGCGGGACAGGCCAAGAGACCCAGTACTTC.

This clonotype was picked up many times. The rearrangement links TRBV11-2 to TRBJ2-7; the D gene is possibly TRBD2 (6 bases). V dropped 5 bases and J dropped 0 bases, with 17 bases sitting between them. The CDR3 loop spans 16 amino acids. Germline CDR1 and CDR2: SGHAT and FQNNGV. The CDR3 is CASSPLSRTTSYEQYF. CDR3 coding DNA: TGTGCCAGCAGCCCCCTGTCCAGGACTACCTCCTACGAGCAGTACTTC.

V and J are TRBV29-1 and TRBJ1-1; tentative D call: TRBD1 (6 bases). CDR3 length: 13 residues. The germline gives CDR1 SQVTM, CDR2 ANQGSEA. V was trimmed by 6 bases and J by 1 base, leaving 12 bases between them. Here the CDR3 reads CSVPGEGNTEAFF. The CDR3 bases are TGCAGCGTCCCAGGGGAGGGGAACACTGAAGCTTTCTTT.

There are many counts of this clonotype. The V gene is TRBV29-1, the J gene TRBJ2-7; D may correspond to TRBD1 or TRBD2 (5 bases each). Germline V gene data show CDR1 as SQVTM and CDR2 as ANQGSEA. V was cut by 7 bases and J by 3 bases, with 10 bases left in between. The CDR3 is 11 residues long. CDR3 DNA sequence: TGCAGCGGAGGGGTCGACTACGAGCAGTACTTC. Translation: CSGGVDYEQYF.

The chain employs TRBV12-3 or TRBV12-4 and TRBJ1-1; the D is unclear. With 8 bases removed from V and 0 bases from J, the gap between germline ends came to 13 bases. The CDR3 is 14 residues long. The CDR3 loop reads CASFNSPMNTEAFF. In nucleotides, the CDR3 is TGTGCCAGCTTCAATAGTCCCATGAACACTGAAGCTTTCTTT.

This clonotype was recorded many times. The rearrangement joins TRBV7-9 to TRBJ2-4, with 12 bases matching TRBD2. Germline V CDR1 and CDR2: SEHNR, FQNEAQ (reference sequence). With 3 bases clipped from V and 7 bases from J, the junction kept 1 base outside the gene matches. The CDR3 is 14 amino acids. CDR3 bases: TGTGCCAGCAGCTTGACTAGCGGGAGCAACATTCAGTACTTC. Amino acids: CASSLTSGSNIQYF.

This clonotype showed up just a few times. V gene TRBV20-1 combines with J gene TRBJ2-5; 8 nucleotides align to TRBD2. J gave up 4 bases and V 5 bases, and 9 bases lay outside the gene matches. The germline V gene encodes CDR1 DFQATT and CDR2 SNEGSKA (reference sequence). CDR3 length: 14 amino acids. CDR3 in DNA: TGCAGTGCTTCCAGCGGGAGTGAGCGAGAGACCCAGTACTTC. It translates to CSASSGSERETQYF.

The chain links TRBV20-1 to TRBJ1-2; D is possibly TRBD1 (5 bases). The ends were cut back, 4 bases at V and 4 bases at J, with 19 bases in the middle. This CDR3 has 15 residues. Germline V gene data show CDR1 as DFQATT and CDR2 as SNEGSKA (reference sequence). CDR3 bases: TGCAGTGCTACCCTGGGGGTCGCCGGGACCTATGGCTACACCTTC. Its translation: CSATLGVAGTYGYTF.

This clonotype was seen at least ten times. This chain joins TRBV5-1 and TRBJ2-2, with unresolved D. Germline CDR1 SGHRS, CDR2 YFSETQ. There are 17 residues in the CDR3. V was pared by 2 bases and J by 2 bases, with 16 bases between. The CDR3 here is CASSFVTDPDNTGELFF. CDR3 DNA: TGCGCCAGCAGCTTTGTAACAGATCCGGATAACACCGGGGAGCTGTTTTTT.

This clonotype was counted at least ten times. The chain joins TRBV20-1 to TRBJ2-3; tentatively, D is TRBD1 or TRBD2 (5 bases each). The germline V gene has CDR1 DFQATT and CDR2 SNEGSKA (reference sequence). The CDR3 sequence is 15 residues long. Between the trimmed V and J ends, which lost 3 bases and 6 bases, there was a span of 19 bases. The CDR3 region has the DNA TGCAGTGCTAGTTATGGGGCTACTAGTCTGGATACGCAGTATTTT. Its protein is CSASYGATSLDTQYF.

This clonotype was seen repeatedly, ten times or more. The chain carries TRBV29-1 and TRBJ2-2; a weak D match, TRBD1 (5 bases). Germline-derived CDR1 and CDR2 are SQVTM and ANQGSEA. V lost 2 bases and J lost 4, with 11 bases in between. The CDR3 loop spans 14 amino acids. CDR3 residues: CSVEPRQGTGELFF. In DNA form, the CDR3 reads TGCAGCGTTGAACCCAGGCAGGGCACCGGGGAGCTGTTTTTT.

This clonotype has a count of ten or more. The J gene is TRBJ1-4, the V gene TRBV20-1; no clear D gene. CDR1 and CDR2 (germline): DFQATT, SNEGSKA (reference sequence). The CDR3 contains 16 residues. Between the trimmed V and J ends, which lost 4 bases and 0 bases, there was a span of 15 bases. The CDR3 region has the DNA TGCAGTGCTAATAGCCCGGGTGGATCAACTAATGAAAAACTGTTTTTT. It encodes CSANSPGGSTNEKLFF.

This chain connects TRBV5-5 to TRBJ2-7; D may be TRBD2 (6 bases). The CDR3 has 15 residues. Trimming removed 1 base at V and 6 bases at J, with 17 bases between. The germline gives CDR1 SGHKS, CDR2 YYEKEE (reference sequence). Here the CDR3 DNA reads TGTGCCAGCAGCTTGATTTGGACTACCCTCTCCGAGCAGTACTTC. Its translation is CASSLIWTTLSEQYF.

The chain recombines TRBV11-3 with TRBJ1-2; D ambiguous. The CDR3 totals 13 residues. Germline loops: CDR1 SGHNT, CDR2 YENEEA. V was trimmed by 3 bases and J by 6 bases, leaving 11 bases between them. The chain's CDR3 is CASSFPGGDGYTF. CDR3 DNA: TGTGCCAGCAGCTTCCCGGGAGGCGATGGCTACACCTTC.

In this sample, this clonotype turned up many times. This chain links TRBV20-1 with TRBJ2-7, with D uncertain. This CDR3 has 14 amino acids. V was trimmed by 1 base and J by 10 bases, leaving 20 bases between them. Germline V gene data show CDR1 as DFQATT and CDR2 as SNEGSKA (reference sequence). CDR3 protein: CSARGAAAAIKQYF. CDR3 coding DNA: TGCAGTGCTAGAGGGGCGGCGGCAGCGATTAAACAGTACTTC.

This clonotype has a count of ten or more. V and J are TRBV10-3 and TRBJ2-1; the D gene is possibly TRBD2 (5 bases). V lost 10 bases to trimming and J lost 5 bases, with 15 bases between them. CDR1 is ENHRY and CDR2 is SYGVKD in the germline V gene. The length of the CDR3 is 13 residues. The CDR3 reads CATGEQNHNEQFF. The CDR3 nucleotides read TGTGCCACCGGGGAGCAAAACCACAATGAGCAGTTCTTC.

Ten or more counts support this clonotype. The chain is built from TRBV12-3 or TRBV12-4 and TRBJ2-4, with 8 bases lining up with TRBD1. This CDR3 has 16 residues. The J segment lost 1 base and the V segment lost 4 bases, leaving 6 bases of the junction unmatched. The CDR3 protein is CASSSPDRAAKNIQYF. The CDR3 DNA follows: TGTGCCAGCAGTTCCCCGGACAGGGCGGCCAAAAACATTCAGTACTTC.

In this sample, this clonotype turned up many times. The chain recombines TRBV4-1 with TRBJ1-4; D is ambiguous. Germline V lookup: CDR1 MGHRA, CDR2 YSYEKL. V was clipped by 0 bases and J by 8 bases, with 10 bases between them. This CDR3 region has 14 residues. The CDR3 protein is CASSQEWSEEKLFF. The CDR3 region has the DNA TGCGCCAGCAGCCAAGAATGGTCTGAGGAAAAACTGTTTTTT.

A note on this clonotype: One base away lies a much larger clone, so this may be a sequencing read error. The V gene is TRBV20-1, the J gene TRBJ2-2; 8 bases align to TRBD1. CDR3 length: 16 residues. V shed 0 bases and J 3 bases; nucleotides not matched to a gene: 6. Germline CDR1 DFQATT, CDR2 SNEGSKA (reference sequence). The CDR3 reads CSARDQWTGYTGELFF. CDR3 DNA: TGCAGTGCTAGAGATCAATGGACAGGGTACACCGGGGAGCTGTTTTTT.

This clonotype was seen many times. The rearrangement uses TRBV5-1 and TRBJ1-1; possible D gene TRBD1, 5 bases. Germline CDR1 SGHRS, CDR2 YFSETQ. The CDR3 runs 14 residues. V dropped 0 bases and J dropped 5 bases, with 11 bases sitting between them. In DNA, the CDR3 is TGCGCCAGCAGCTTGGACAGGTCGAGGACTGAAGCTTTCTTT. Translating gives CASSLDRSRTEAFF.